This TCR beta chain emerged from a study of T cells in localized non-small cell lung cancer. A remark on this clone: Its antigen is as yet unknown.

Profiled with immunoSEQ multiplex PCR; TCRdb holds only in-frame clones, not every one. The data hold approximately 70,000 clones, with about 86% observed a single time. Study-level results: Paired adjacent lung recovered a median around 52 of the top 100 tumor clones. Longer overall survival was linked to higher blood T cell density.

The V end lost 2 bases, the J end lost 10 bases, and 6 bases lay between the germline ends. Germline CDR1 MNHNY, CDR2 SVGAGI (reference sequence). The CDR3 extends over 12 amino acids. The receptor's source is a male donor older than 55 with stage III squamous cell lung carcinoma. The specimen was peripheral blood, collected before any cancer treatment. The V call is TRBV6-6, the J call TRBJ1-6; D gene unclear. DNA for the CDR3: TGTGCCAGCAGTTACGCAACCTCACCCCTCCACTTT. Translating gives CASSYATSPLHF.